This record covers a single T cell receptor (beta chain). Per the germline V gene, CDR1 is ENHRY and CDR2 is SYGVKD. The V end was cut by 0 bases, the J end by 3 bases, with 15 bases between. This CDR3 is built from 16 residues. The sample is drawn from a study of identical twins. TCRdb itself ran the 5' RACE reads through MiXCR, one entry per CDR3 protein. The data hold 500,000 to 650,000 distinct CDR3 sequences, with less than 9% observed a single time. This sample also appeared in a second study, on yellow fever vaccine responses in identical twins.

This receptor was obtained from a woman under 30 in good health. Sequenced: PBMCs. This chain connects TRBV10-3 to TRBJ2-7; maybe TRBD1 (7 bases). CDR3 sequence (DNA): TGTGCCATCAGTGAGTCGCTAGCGAGGGGGCACTACGAGCAGTACTTC. Translated, it gives CAISESLARGHYEQYF.